This TCR beta chain was observed in a study of cytomegalovirus exposure and HLA in healthy donors. Study as a whole: Prior work identified around 110 million unique TCR beta sequences in some 200 million T cells.

Per germline, CDR1 LNHDA and CDR2 SQIVND (reference sequence). The CDR3 totals 15 residues. Trimming took 6 bases from V and 5 from J; bases not matched to a gene: 10. The PCR used 60 Vbeta and 13 Jbeta primers. Repertoires were generated with immunoSEQ multiplex PCR, while TCRdb's copy carries only in-frame clones and drops some. The table includes 130,000 to 150,000 clones, roughly 80% detected once. The sample taken for sequencing was PBMCs. This TCR was sampled from a middle-aged man in good health and CMV-seropositive. The chain carries TRBV19 and TRBJ2-7, with 10 positions matching TRBD1. The CDR3 nucleotides are TGTGCCAGTAGCCTGCGACAGGGGGCCTTAAACGAGCAGTACTTC. This encodes CASSLRQGALNEQYF.